This TCR beta chain originates from a study of blood T cell repertoires in COVID-19. Study-level background: COVID-19 samples from acute and convalescent phases originated in the United States, Italy and Spain. PBMCs, B-cell-depleted T cells, or T cells provided the cDNA or gDNA that made up the material.

Authors' methods: Reference gene primers were amplified, and this amplification served to estimate nucleated cell counts. TCRdb's copy holds only in-frame clones and misses some; the assay was immunoSEQ multiplex PCR. Clone size and the V and J calls come from that table; the DNA yielded D and trimming. The sample has 150,000 to 200,000 clones; 88% are singletons. This sequence originates from a woman in her twenties or thirties with acute or convalescent COVID-19. Sequencing was done on a sample of peripheral blood.

CDR3 loop: CASSPDSLNTEAFF. The CDR3 bases are TGCGCCAGCAGTCCAGACAGCTTGAACACTGAAGCTTTCTTT. This rearrangement joins TRBV5-1 to TRBJ1-1, with D possibly matching TRBD1 (5 bases). The CDR3 has 14 amino acids. Between the trimmed V and J ends, which lost 5 bases and 0 bases, there was a span of 11 bases. CDR1 is SGHRS and CDR2 is YFSETQ in the germline V gene.